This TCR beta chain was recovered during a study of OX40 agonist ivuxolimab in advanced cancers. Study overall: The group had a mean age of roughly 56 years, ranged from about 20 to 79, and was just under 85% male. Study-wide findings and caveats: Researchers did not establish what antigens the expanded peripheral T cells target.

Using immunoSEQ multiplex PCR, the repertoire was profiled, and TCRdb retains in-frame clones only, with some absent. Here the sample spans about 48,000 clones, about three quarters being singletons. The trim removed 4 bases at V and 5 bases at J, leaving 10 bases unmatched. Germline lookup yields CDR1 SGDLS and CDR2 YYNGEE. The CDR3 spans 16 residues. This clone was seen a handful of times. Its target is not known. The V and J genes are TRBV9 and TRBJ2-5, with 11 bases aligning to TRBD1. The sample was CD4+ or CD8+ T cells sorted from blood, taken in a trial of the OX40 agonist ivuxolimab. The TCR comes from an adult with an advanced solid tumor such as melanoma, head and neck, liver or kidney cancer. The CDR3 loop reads CASSRSGTGGFETQYF. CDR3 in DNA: TGTGCCAGCAGCCGCTCCGGGACAGGGGGTTTCGAGACCCAGTACTTC. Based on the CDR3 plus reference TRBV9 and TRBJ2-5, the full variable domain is DSGVTQTPKHLITATGQRVTLRCSPRSGDLSVYWYQQSLDQGLQFLIQYYNGEERAKGNILERFSAQQFPDLHSELNLSSLELGDSALYFCASSRSGTGGFETQYFGPGTRLLVL.